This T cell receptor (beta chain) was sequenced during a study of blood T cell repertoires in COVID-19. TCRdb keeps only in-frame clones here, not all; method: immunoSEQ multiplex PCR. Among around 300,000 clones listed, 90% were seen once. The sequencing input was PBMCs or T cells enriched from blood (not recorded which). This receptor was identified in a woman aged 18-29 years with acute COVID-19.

The DNA of the CDR3 is TGTGCCAGCAGTGTAGGTGGTCTGGGGACATACGAGCAGTACTTC. Translated: CASSVGGLGTYEQYF. The chain has TRBV7-3 and TRBJ2-7; D is perhaps TRBD1 (6 bases). This CDR3 is built from 15 residues. CDR1 and CDR2 from the germline V gene are SGHTA and FQGTGA. The V gene lost 6 bases and the J gene lost 4 bases, with 19 bases spanning the gap.